Shown below are 20 T cell receptor beta chains from a single sample sequenced in a study of shared clonotypes between healthy human individuals. Naive CD8 cells, CD45RO-negative and positively selected for CCR7, excluded terminally differentiated effector memory CD45RA+ cells. Some clones are missing from TCRdb's copy, which holds only in-frame ones; the method was immunoSEQ multiplex PCR. There are about 2.1 million clones in the sample; 93% occur only once, and about 1.8% lies in the top ten. The sample consisted of naive CD8+ T cells from PBMCs. The receptors originated from a man aged 18 to 30 in good health. Some clones in this sample may be carry-over from other donors' samples.

The J gene is TRBJ2-7, the V gene TRBV27; TRBD2 matches 13 bases. Germline values: CDR1 MNHEY, CDR2 SMNVEV (reference sequence). The CDR3 runs 15 residues. Trimming at V came to 5 bases and at J to 3 bases, leaving 4 bases not matched to a gene. CDR3 in DNA: TGTGCCAGCAGTGGACTAGCGGGAGCGATCTACGAGCAGTACTTC. This encodes CASSGLAGAIYEQYF.

A word on this clone: This is likely a read error, given that the CDR3 carries no conserved phenylalanine or tryptophan at its end. The limits of the CDR3 on the DNA are not certain, so only TCRdb's listed CDR3 is given. The chain carries TRBV28 and TRBJ2-7; the table's D call, TRBD1, was not checked against the DNA. Inclusive of both ends, the CDR3 amounts to 12 amino acids. Germline loops: CDR1 MDHEN, CDR2 SYDVKM. CDR3 sequence reads: CASSLKGTGNIY.

The chain employs TRBV6-5 and TRBJ2-7; 8 positions agree with TRBD2. With V trimmed by 5 bases and J by 1 base, 7 bases remained unmatched. The germline V gene encodes CDR1 MNHEY and CDR2 SVGAGI. The CDR3 is 15 residues long. This chain's CDR3 is CASSLASGRSYEQYF. In DNA form, the CDR3 reads TGTGCCAGCAGTCTCGCAAGCGGGAGATCCTACGAGCAGTACTTC.

The J gene is TRBJ1-1, the V gene TRBV7-9; D call uncertain. The CDR3 runs 14 residues. The germline CDR1 and CDR2 sequences are SEHNR and FQNEAQ (reference sequence). The V end lost 3 bases, the J end lost 4 bases, and 12 bases lay between the germline ends. CDR3: CASSLSEASTEAFF. Here the CDR3 DNA reads TGTGCCAGCAGCTTGTCGGAAGCGAGCACTGAAGCTTTCTTT.

The rearrangement joins TRBV5-4 to TRBJ2-7, with TRBD1 matching 8 bases. The germline V gene encodes CDR1 SGHNT and CDR2 YYREEE (reference sequence). Germline trimming cut 2 bases from V and 3 bases from J; bases unmatched to any gene: 10. This CDR3 spans 16 amino acids. As DNA, the CDR3 is TGTGCCAGCAGCTTTGGGCCGGAGACAGGGGACTACGAGCAGTACTTC. As protein: CASSFGPETGDYEQYF.

V gene TRBV27 combines with J gene TRBJ2-3; D call uncertain. In germline, CDR1 is MNHEY, CDR2 SMNVEV (reference sequence). The CDR3 contains 14 residues. The V gene lost 10 bases and the J gene lost 2 bases, with 16 bases spanning the gap. This CDR3 is CATQTGNFTDTQYF. The CDR3 DNA reads as TGTGCCACCCAGACTGGGAACTTCACAGATACGCAGTATTTT.

In the case of this clone: Distinct nucleotide sequences in the sample also encode this CDR3. This rearrangement joins TRBV6-6 to TRBJ2-7; TRBD2 aligns across 10 bases. Germline V lookup: CDR1 MNHNY, CDR2 SVGAGI (reference sequence). The CDR3 extends over 15 amino acids. The junction had 3 bases not matched to a gene; V was cut back by 0 bases and J by 4 bases. CDR3 sequence (DNA): TGTGCCAGCAGTTACTCGCCTAGCGGGAGATACGAGCAGTACTTC. Translated: CASSYSPSGRYEQYF.

The chain has TRBV27 and TRBJ2-7; D is tentatively TRBD1 or TRBD2 (7 bases each). Germline V lookup: CDR1 MNHEY, CDR2 SMNVEV (reference sequence). The CDR3 sequence is 16 residues long. Trimming cost V 5 bases and J 3 bases, with 20 bases left between them. The CDR3 is CASSPGGRGRLYEQYF. The CDR3, as DNA: TGTGCCAGCAGTCCGGGGGGTAGGGGGCGCCTCTACGAGCAGTACTTC.

This chain links TRBV28 with TRBJ1-1; D unresolved. V dropped 3 bases and J dropped 2 bases, with 10 bases sitting between them. Germline lookup yields CDR1 MDHEN and CDR2 SYDVKM. The CDR3 spans 14 residues. The CDR3 region has the DNA TGTGCCAGCAGTTTTCTCACGGGAAACACTGAAGCTTTCTTT. Translation gives CASSFLTGNTEAFF.

The chain has TRBV2 and TRBJ2-5; D is perhaps TRBD1 (5 bases). The germline V gene encodes CDR1 SNHLY and CDR2 FYNNEI. Trimming took off 9 bases at V and 3 bases at J, with 17 bases between the two ends. The CDR3 totals 14 residues. This chain's CDR3 is CASLYLGVEETQYF. The CDR3 DNA reads as TGTGCCAGTCTATATCTAGGGGTAGAAGAGACCCAGTACTTC.

Worth noting for this clone: At one boundary the junction diverges from the germline segment, which might be a read error. V and J are TRBV29-1 and TRBJ2-1, with D possibly matching TRBD2 (5 bases). Germline CDR1 and CDR2: SQVTM and ANQGSEA. This CDR3 has 15 residues. CDR3 protein: CSVEGFGESYNEQFF. The CDR3 nucleotides are TGCAGCGTGGAAGGGTTCGGGGAGTCCTACAATGAGCAGTTCTTC.

The genes are TRBV29-1 and TRBJ1-1; unclear D gene. The V gene lost 6 bases and the J gene lost 7 bases, with 12 bases spanning the gap. The CDR3 loop spans 11 amino acids. Germline V gene lookup returns CDR1 SQVTM and CDR2 ANQGSEA. The CDR3 region is CSVTTRGEAFF. The CDR3 nucleotides are TGCAGCGTCACGACTCGGGGTGAAGCTTTCTTT.

The genes are TRBV27 and TRBJ2-7, with a weak D call TRBD2 (7 bases). The CDR3 sequence is 15 residues long. Germline loops: CDR1 MNHEY, CDR2 SMNVEV (reference sequence). V was shortened by 2 bases and J by 7 bases, with 18 bases between the two germline ends. CDR3 sequence (DNA): TGTGCCAGCAGTTTAAGGGGGAGGGCCCTCTGGGAGCAGTACTTC. It translates to CASSLRGRALWEQYF.

The chain recombines TRBV11-1 with TRBJ1-1; D ambiguous. The CDR3 has 13 amino acids. The V gene lost 1 base and the J gene lost 3 bases, with 6 bases spanning the gap. Germline CDR1 SGHAT, CDR2 FQDESV (reference sequence). The CDR3 bases are TGTGCCAGCAGCTTAGAACAGCACACTGAAGCTTTCTTT. It encodes CASSLEQHTEAFF.

This chain joins TRBV13 and TRBJ1-5, with 7 bases that match TRBD1. Losses at the gene ends were 4 bases for V and 3 bases for J; bases not matched to a gene: 12. The CDR3 runs to 17 residues. Germline values: CDR1 PRHDT, CDR2 FYEKMQ (reference sequence). The CDR3 nucleotides are TGTGCCAGCAGCTCTCGGGACAGATCGATATCCAATCAGCCCCAGCATTTT. Its protein product is CASSSRDRSISNQPQHF.

This sequence joins TRBV11-3 and TRBJ2-7; TRBD2 matches at 9 bases. Germline V lookup: CDR1 SGHNT, CDR2 YENEEA. This CDR3 is 15 amino acids long. V was clipped by 3 bases and J by 3 bases; unmatched bases: 6. CDR3 in amino acids: CASSFHSGSLYEQYF. CDR3 nucleotide sequence: TGTGCCAGCAGCTTTCATAGCGGGAGTCTCTACGAGCAGTACTTC.

This sequence joins TRBV28 and TRBJ2-7; D not resolved. The CDR3 sequence is 15 residues long. Germline CDR1 reads MDHEN; CDR2 reads SYDVKM. V was trimmed by 5 bases and J by 0 bases, leaving 14 bases between them. As DNA, the CDR3 is TGTGCCAGCAGTAGCTATGGGCTTCGCTCCTACGAGCAGTACTTC. This gives the protein CASSSYGLRSYEQYF.

The chain employs TRBV6-4 and TRBJ1-2, with 10 bases aligning to TRBD1. After removal of 1 base from V and 8 bases from J, the junction contained 16 bases not matched to a gene. The CDR3 has 18 amino acids. CDR1 and CDR2 (germline): MRHNA, SNTAGT. The CDR3 loop reads CASSDFLGTGERPGGYTF. CDR3 DNA: TGTGCCAGCAGTGACTTTTTGGGGACAGGGGAAAGACCGGGAGGCTACACCTTC.

This clone was detected only once. The chain is built from TRBV2 and TRBJ1-2; TRBD1 aligns across 7 bases. The length of the CDR3 is 15 residues. The V segment lost 6 bases and the J segment 4 bases; nucleotides outside the gene matches: 11. The germline V gene encodes CDR1 SNHLY and CDR2 FYNNEI. This chain's CDR3 is CASRDPTGLFYGYTF. The CDR3 DNA reads as TGTGCCAGCAGAGACCCGACAGGGCTCTTCTATGGCTACACCTTC.

This rearrangement joins TRBV9 to TRBJ2-7; D gene ambiguous. The CDR3 consists of 16 residues. Germline V gene sequence: CDR1 SGDLS, CDR2 YYNGEE. V lost 0 bases and J lost 0, with 13 bases in between. The CDR3 protein is CASSVEKGALSYEQYF. The CDR3 nucleotides read TGTGCCAGCAGCGTAGAGAAGGGTGCGCTCTCCTACGAGCAGTACTTC.